This entry describes one TCR beta chain. Authors' analysis steps: Amplified reference gene primers provided the basis for estimating nucleated cell counts. Profiling relied on immunoSEQ multiplex PCR, and the TCRdb table lists in-frame clones only, not all of them. The V and J calls and clone size are taken from that table; D and trimming were inferred from the DNA. The table lists just under 20,000 clones, about nine tenths of them singletons. The V and J ends lost 3 bases and 3 bases, in that order; junction bases with no gene match: 20. The CDR3 spans 20 residues. CDR1 LNHDA and CDR2 SQIVND come from the germline V gene (reference sequence). The data were taken from a study of blood T cell repertoires in COVID-19. Study-level information: Sites across the United States, Italy and Spain contributed samples from acute and convalescent COVID-19. T cells, B-cell-depleted T cells, or PBMCs supplied cDNA or gDNA.

Sequencing was done on a sample of peripheral blood. This clonotype was obtained from a human donor in a cohort sampled during active COVID-19. The chain recombines TRBV19 with TRBJ1-1, with 9 bases aligning to TRBD1. CDR3 residues: CASSINSPGQGSVVYTEAFF. The CDR3 coding sequence is TGTGCCAGTAGTATTAATTCTCCGGGACAGGGTTCCGTCGTCTACACTGAAGCTTTCTTT. The complete variable domain, with remaining parts taken from reference TRBV19 and TRBJ1-1, reads DGGITQSPKYLFRKEGQNVTLSCEQNLNHDAMYWYRQDPGQGLRLIYYSQIVNDFQKGDIAEGYSVSREKKESFPLTVTSAQKNPTAFYLCASSINSPGQGSVVYTEAFFGQGTRLTVV.